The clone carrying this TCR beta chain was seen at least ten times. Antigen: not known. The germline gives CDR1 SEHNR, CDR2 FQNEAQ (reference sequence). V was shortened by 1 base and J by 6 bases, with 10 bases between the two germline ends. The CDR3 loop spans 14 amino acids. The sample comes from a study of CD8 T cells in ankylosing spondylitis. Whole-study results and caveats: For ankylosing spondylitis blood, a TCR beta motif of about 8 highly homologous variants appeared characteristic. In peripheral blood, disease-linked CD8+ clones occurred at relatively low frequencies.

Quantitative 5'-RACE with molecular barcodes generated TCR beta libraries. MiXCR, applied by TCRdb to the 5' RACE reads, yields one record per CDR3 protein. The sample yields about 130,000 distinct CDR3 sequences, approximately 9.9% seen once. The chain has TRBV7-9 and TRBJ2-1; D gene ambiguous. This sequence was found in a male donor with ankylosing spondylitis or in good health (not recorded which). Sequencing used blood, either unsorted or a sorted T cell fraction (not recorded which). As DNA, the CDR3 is TGTGCCAGCAGCTTAGAGTTTAAGATCAATGAGCAGTTCTTC. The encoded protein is CASSLEFKINEQFF.